This paragraph covers one T cell receptor beta chain sequence. Its cognate antigen has yet to be identified. Qualities for individual bases were not recorded, and no much larger clone is one base off. Participants in the prospective study were enrolled through a virtual design, were aged 18 to 89 years, and lived in approximately 25 United States geographic areas. In the prospective study, participants were assigned to cohorts based on the clinical history participants reported in a screening survey and a study questionnaire. For ImmuneRACE Cohort 3, a participant was defined as recovered based on two consecutive negative NP/OP PCR tests, clearance by a healthcare professional, or resolution of symptoms. In the prospective study, whole blood, serum and a nasopharyngeal or oropharyngeal swab were collected from each participant by mobile phlebotomists. Additional blood draws and questionnaires over an approximately two-month period could optionally be provided by prospective study participants. Before DNA extraction, prospective study blood samples were shipped either frozen or at room temperature.

The entry originates in a study of blood T cell repertoires in COVID-19 (dated by TCRdb to 2019 to 2021). Describing the broader study: The collaborator samples originated in the United States, Italy and Spain and spanned the acute and convalescent phases of COVID-19. Sample metadata almost always included a de-identified subject ID, COVID-19 status, age in years and sex. The repertoires were released in a freely available public database meant as a resource for research on the immune response to SARS-CoV-2. The prospective study material was composed of cDNA or gDNA derived from T cells, B-cell-depleted T cells, or PBMCs. The samples were drawn from the first 160 participants of the ongoing ImmuneRACE study and from under 1,500 subjects provided by 6 global collaborators. Where HLA class I and class II types were available, the types were taken from metadata supplied by the sample provider, not from assay-based typing. Deeply sampled blood TCRbeta repertoires from subjects exposed to, actively infected with, or recovered from COVID-19 were included in the dataset. Results and caveats for the whole study, not just this receptor: The quantity of clinical and demographic metadata differed by source and by participant and was supplied without curation.

TCRbeta CDR3 regions were amplified from genomic DNA using the immunoSEQ Assay, a bias-controlled multiplex PCR. In the original analysis: Nucleated cell counts per sample were estimated from amplification of reference gene primers within the assay. To quantify the absolute abundance of each unique TCRbeta CDR3 rearrangement, sequence reads were collapsed and filtered. For each sample, productive Simpson clonality was calculated as the square root of Simpson's diversity index over productive rearrangements. In TCRdb, the immuneACCESS table is reduced to in-frame sequences with V and J assigned. These tables do not hold every clone; where another copy was compared, an unresolved V gene accounts for under half, and the others remain unexplained. The V and J calls and the clone size are those of that table, but D and trimming were determined from the DNA. The sample yields about 230,000 clones; about 85% were counted once. Jointly, the top ten make up less than 14% of the sample.

V and J are trimmed by 6 bases and 5 bases, and the gene matches miss 3 bases of the junction. From its cysteine to its phenylalanine, the CDR3 spans 12 amino acids. Just CDR3 DNA is preserved here, 36 bases in frame from base 1. From the germline V gene, CDR1 is MGHDK and CDR2 is SYGVNS. The V gene is TRBV25-1 and the J gene is TRBJ1-2, and TRBD1 matches 7 of the central bases. The sequencing input was PBMCs or T cells enriched from blood (not recorded which). The TCR was taken from a man aged 25 to 40 who had recovered from COVID-19. Read as DNA, the sequence is TGTGCCAGCAGGGACAGGTTATATGGCTACACCTTC. This translates into CASRDRLYGYTF.